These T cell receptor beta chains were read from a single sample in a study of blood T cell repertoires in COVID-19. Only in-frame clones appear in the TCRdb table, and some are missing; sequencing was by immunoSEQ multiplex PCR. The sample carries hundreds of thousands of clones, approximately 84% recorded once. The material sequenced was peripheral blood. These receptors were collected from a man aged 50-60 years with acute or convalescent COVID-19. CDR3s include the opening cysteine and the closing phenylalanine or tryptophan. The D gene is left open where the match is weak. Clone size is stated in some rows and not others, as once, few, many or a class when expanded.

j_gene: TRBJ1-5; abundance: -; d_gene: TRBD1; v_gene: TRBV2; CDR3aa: CASSTHNAQGTQPQHF
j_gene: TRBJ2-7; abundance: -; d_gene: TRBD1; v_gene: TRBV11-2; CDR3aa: CASSYTGTGFEQYF
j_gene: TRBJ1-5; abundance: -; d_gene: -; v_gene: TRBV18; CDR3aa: CASSPSAGRAQPQHF
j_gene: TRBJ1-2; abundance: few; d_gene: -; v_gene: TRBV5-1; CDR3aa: CASSSGASNYGYTF
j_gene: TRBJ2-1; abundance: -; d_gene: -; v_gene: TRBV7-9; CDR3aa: CASSLGQQLSYEQFF
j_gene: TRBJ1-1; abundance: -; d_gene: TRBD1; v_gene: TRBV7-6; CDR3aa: CASSLGLGQGYTEAFF
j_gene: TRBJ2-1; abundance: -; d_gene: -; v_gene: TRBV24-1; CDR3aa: CATSDLYLNEQFF
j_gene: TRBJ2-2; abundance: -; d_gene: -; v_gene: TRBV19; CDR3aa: CASKRTVNTGELFF
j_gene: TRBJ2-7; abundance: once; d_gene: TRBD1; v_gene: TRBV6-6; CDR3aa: CASSDPQGETYEQYF
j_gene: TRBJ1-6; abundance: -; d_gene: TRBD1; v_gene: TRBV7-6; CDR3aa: CASSSSGQGMGSPLHF
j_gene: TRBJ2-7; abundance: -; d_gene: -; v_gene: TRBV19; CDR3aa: CASSRRDSREQYF
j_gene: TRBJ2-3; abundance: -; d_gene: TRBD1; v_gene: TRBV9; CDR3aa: CASSVAGGSTDTQYF
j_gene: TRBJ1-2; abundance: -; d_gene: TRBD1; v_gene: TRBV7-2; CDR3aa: CASIGTGRYYGYTF
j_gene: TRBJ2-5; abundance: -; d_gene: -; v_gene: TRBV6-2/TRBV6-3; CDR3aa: CASSYWAGSQETQYF
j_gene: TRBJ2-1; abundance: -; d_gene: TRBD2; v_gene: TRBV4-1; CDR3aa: CASSQAFRAGGLNEQFF
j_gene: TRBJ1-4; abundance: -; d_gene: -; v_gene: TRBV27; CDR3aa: CASRRGSGGSGEKLFF
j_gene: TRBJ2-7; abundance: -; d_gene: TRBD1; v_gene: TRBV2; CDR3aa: CASGGTGAYEQYF
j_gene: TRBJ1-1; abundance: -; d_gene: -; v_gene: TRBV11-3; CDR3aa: CASSPSGGYTEAFF
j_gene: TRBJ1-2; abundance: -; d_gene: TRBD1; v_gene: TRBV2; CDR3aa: CASSRDRWSGYTF
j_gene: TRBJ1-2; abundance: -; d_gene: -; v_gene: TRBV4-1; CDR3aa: CASRSHRDKGGYGYTF
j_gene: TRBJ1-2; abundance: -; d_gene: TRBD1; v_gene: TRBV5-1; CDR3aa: CASSFFPGQGTYGYTF
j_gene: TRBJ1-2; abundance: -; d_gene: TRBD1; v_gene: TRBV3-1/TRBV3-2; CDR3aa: CASSTTGVGYTF
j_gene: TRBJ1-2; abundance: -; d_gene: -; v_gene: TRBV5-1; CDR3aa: CASSLVAPDYGYTF
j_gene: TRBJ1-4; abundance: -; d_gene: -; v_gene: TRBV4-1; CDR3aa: CASSFVIGATNEKLFF
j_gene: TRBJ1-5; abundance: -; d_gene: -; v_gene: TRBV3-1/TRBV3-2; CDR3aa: CASSQGGSNQPQHF
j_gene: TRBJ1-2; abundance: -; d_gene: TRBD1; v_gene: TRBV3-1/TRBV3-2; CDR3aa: CASSQGDSVRGYTF
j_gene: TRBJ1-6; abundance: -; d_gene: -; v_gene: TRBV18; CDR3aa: CASSPRSQGSRSPLHF
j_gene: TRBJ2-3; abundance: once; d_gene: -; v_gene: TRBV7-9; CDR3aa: CASSLSRGGAPSTDTQYF
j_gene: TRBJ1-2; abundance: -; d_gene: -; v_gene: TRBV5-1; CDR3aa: CASSFQGGYTF
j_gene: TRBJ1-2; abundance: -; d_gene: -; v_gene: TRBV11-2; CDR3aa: CASSFYDTGGYTF
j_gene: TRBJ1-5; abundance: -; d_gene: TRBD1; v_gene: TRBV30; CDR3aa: CAWSDRVNQPQHF
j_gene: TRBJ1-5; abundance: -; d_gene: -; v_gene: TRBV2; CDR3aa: CASGSTGPGGSNQPQHF
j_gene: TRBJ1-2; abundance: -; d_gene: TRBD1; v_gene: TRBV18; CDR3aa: CASSRNTGQGGDGYTF
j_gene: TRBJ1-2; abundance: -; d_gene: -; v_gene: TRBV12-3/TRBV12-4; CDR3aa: CASSPRVRGYTF
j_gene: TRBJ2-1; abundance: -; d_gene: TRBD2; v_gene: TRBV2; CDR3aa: CASGVGLAGINNEQFF
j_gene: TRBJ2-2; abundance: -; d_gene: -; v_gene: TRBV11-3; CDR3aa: CASSLRQGYTGELFF
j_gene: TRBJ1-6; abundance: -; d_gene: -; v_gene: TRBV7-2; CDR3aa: CASSLGGSYNSPLHF
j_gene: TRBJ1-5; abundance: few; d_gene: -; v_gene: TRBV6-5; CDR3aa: CASSPGGSNQPQHF
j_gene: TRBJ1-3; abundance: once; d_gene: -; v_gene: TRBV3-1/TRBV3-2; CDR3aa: CASSLLSGNTIYF
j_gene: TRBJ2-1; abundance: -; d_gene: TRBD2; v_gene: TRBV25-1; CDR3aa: CASSEAGGGDEQFF
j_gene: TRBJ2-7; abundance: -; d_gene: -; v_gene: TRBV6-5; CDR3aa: CASIRPGVVWEQYF
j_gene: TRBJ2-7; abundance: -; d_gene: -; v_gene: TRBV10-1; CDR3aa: CASSQTGTTYEQYF
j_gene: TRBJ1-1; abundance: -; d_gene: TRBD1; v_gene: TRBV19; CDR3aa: CASSTRTGENTEAFF
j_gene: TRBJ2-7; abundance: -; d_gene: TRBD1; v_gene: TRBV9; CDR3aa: CASSSLGGEYEQYF
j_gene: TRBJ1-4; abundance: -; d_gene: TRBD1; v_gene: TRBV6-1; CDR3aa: CASSEVGTAGEKLFF
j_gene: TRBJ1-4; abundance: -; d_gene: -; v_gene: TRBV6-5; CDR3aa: CASREVATNEKLFF
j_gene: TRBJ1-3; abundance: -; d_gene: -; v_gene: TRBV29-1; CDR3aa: CSVCRDHEGDTIYF
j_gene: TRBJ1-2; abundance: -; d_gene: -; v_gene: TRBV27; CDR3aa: CASRPTGNYGYTF
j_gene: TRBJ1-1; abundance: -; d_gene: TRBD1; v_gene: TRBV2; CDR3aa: CASDRGLNTEAFF
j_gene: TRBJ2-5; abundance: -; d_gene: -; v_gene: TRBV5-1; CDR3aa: CASSLGAGALARETQYF
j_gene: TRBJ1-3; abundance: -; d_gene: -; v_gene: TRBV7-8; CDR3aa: CASSLGNRGFGNTIYF
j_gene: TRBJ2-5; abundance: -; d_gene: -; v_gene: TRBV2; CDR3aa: CASFRGPQETQYF
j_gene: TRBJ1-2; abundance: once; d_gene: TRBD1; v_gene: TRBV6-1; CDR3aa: CASSEAVGQRSYGYTF